The present T cell receptor beta chain was sequenced within a study of graft-versus-host responses after intestinal transplantation. Regarding the study as a whole: The study associated peak circulating GvH clone levels with early post-transplant HvG declines.

The CDR3 covers 15 residues. Germline V gives CDR1 SEHNR, CDR2 FQNEAQ (reference sequence). V lost 5 bases and J 1 base, leaving 14 bases between the germline ends. Sequencing was performed with immunoSEQ multiplex PCR; in TCRdb, only in-frame clones are kept and a portion is missing. The sample includes approximately 75,000 clones, 90% of them seen just once. Details on this clone: The antigen is undetermined.

The chain joins TRBV7-9 to TRBJ1-1; D ambiguous. The TCR sequence derives from a human donor who was the organ donor for an intestinal transplant. The sample consisted of unstimulated CD8+ T cells sorted from spleen or lymph node cells, taken before transplant. Written as DNA, the CDR3 is TGTGCCAGCAGCCGAATCTCTAGACCGAACACTGAAGCTTTCTTT. This codes for CASSRISRPNTEAFF.